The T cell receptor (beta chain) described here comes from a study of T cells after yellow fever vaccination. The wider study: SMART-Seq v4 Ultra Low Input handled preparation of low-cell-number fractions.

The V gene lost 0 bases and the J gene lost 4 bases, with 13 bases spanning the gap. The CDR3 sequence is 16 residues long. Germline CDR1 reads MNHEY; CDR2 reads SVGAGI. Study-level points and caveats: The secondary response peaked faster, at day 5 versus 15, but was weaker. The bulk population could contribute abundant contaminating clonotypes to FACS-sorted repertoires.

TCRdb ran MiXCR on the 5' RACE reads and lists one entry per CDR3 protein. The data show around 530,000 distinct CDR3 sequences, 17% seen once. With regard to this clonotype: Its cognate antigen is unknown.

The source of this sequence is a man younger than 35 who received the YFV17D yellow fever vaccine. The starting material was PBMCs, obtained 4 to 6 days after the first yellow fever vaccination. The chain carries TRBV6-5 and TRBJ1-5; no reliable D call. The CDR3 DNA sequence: TGTGCCAGCAGTTACTCCCCCGCCGGACCTAATCAGCCCCAGCATTTT. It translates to CASSYSPAGPNQPQHF.